This T cell receptor beta chain was sequenced in a study of blood T cell repertoires in COVID-19. Across the study: Samples of COVID-19 (acute and convalescent) were obtained from the United States, Italy and Spain. The analysed material was cDNA or gDNA that came from T cells, B-cell-depleted T cells, or PBMCs.

As originally analysed: Reference gene primer amplification yielded estimated nucleated cell counts. Libraries were prepared by immunoSEQ multiplex PCR; TCRdb keeps only in-frame clonotypes and omits some of them. From that table come the V and J calls and clone size; the DNA was used to work out D and trimming. The sample consists of hundreds of thousands of clones, about 85% of them appearing once. With 1 base clipped from V and 4 bases from J, the junction kept 8 bases outside the gene matches. CDR3 length equals 16 residues. From germline, CDR1 is SGHTA and CDR2 FQGTGA. The clonotype originates from a man aged 35 to 55 with acute or convalescent COVID-19. Sequenced input: peripheral blood. V usage is TRBV7-3 and J usage is TRBJ2-3; 7 nucleotides align to TRBD2. This chain's CDR3 is CASSLMPAGEADTQYF. The CDR3 DNA is TGTGCCAGCAGCTTAATGCCCGCGGGAGAGGCAGATACGCAGTATTTT.